This T cell receptor (beta chain) comes out of a study of T cells in localized non-small cell lung cancer. Profiling relied on immunoSEQ multiplex PCR, and the TCRdb table lists in-frame clones only, not all of them. The sample has 45,000 to 60,000 clones, roughly 85% seen once; the top ten hold approximately 5.2%. From germline, CDR1 is MNHNY and CDR2 SVGAGI (reference sequence). V lost 0 bases and J lost 4, with 6 bases in between. The CDR3 is made up of 13 amino acids. The starting material was peripheral blood, obtained before any cancer treatment. The rearrangement joins TRBV6-6 to TRBJ1-2; D gene uncertain. The TCR sequence derives from a woman aged 35-75 years with stage I lung adenocarcinoma. CDR3 coding DNA: TGTGCCAGCAGTTACTCAGGGAGCTATGGCTACACCTTC. Its translation is CASSYSGSYGYTF.